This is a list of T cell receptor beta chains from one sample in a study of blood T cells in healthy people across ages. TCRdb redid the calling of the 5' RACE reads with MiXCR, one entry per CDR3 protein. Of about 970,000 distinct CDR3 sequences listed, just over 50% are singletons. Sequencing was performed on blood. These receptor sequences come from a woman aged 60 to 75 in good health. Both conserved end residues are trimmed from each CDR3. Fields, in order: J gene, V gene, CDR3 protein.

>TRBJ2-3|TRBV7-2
ASKAGFTDTQY
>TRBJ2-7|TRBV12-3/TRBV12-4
ASSFFFGLSSYEQY
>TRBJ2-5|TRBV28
ASRTSGVETQY
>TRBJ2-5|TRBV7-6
ASSLFEGREQY
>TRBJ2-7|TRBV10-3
AISGQTGSGQKYEQY
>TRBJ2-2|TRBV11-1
ASSQDRRTGELF
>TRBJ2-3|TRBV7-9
ASSLYSGTASDTQY
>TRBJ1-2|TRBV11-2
ASSNGQFNGYT
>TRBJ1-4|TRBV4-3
ASSQDQGGAEEKLF
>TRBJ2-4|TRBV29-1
SVVAGIDIQY
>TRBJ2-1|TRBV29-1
SVDGGLSSYNEQF
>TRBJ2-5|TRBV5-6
ASSLGTGTREQY
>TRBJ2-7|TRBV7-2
ASSFGFYEQY
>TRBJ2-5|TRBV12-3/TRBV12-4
ASRRSNGAYNEQY
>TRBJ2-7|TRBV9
ASSGQAEQY
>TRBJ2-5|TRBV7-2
ASSTQGPQY
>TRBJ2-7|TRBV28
ASSLLGTYEQY
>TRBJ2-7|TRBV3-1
ASSPRKLAGTYEQY
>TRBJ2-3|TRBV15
ATSRAPSTDTQY
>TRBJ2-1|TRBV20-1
SARLAGFYNEQF
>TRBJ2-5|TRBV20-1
SAVGTSGRETQY
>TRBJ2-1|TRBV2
ASSGTRGYNEQF
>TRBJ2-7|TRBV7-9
ASSRADSPEQY
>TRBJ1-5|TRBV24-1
ATAGADYSNQPQH
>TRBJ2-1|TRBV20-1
SARVLGLGGTGLNEQF
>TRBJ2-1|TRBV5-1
ASSLAGTSWF
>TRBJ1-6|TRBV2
ASRENRGTINSPLH
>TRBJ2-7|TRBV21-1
ASSNRVRGSYEQY
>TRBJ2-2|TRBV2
ASSRQTRTSGRAENTGELF
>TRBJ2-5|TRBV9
ASSSSPVRETQY
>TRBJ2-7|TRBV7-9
ASSSQGPGAPSYEQY
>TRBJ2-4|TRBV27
ASSLSLRTKNIQY
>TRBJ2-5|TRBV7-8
ASSLSGNQETQY
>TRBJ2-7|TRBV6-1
ASTERGSGEIGSYEQY
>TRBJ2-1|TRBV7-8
ASSLISSYNEQF
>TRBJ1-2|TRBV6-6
ASVTEQGTNYGYT
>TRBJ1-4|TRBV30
AWKTGTPTLEKLF
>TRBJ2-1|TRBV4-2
ASSHGDFSYNEQF
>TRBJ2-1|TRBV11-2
ASRGGGSIHYNEQF
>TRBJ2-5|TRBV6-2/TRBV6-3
ATQRLARHQETQY
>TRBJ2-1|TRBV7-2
ASSLSLASHNEQF
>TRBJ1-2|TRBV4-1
ASSHPGQGTGYT